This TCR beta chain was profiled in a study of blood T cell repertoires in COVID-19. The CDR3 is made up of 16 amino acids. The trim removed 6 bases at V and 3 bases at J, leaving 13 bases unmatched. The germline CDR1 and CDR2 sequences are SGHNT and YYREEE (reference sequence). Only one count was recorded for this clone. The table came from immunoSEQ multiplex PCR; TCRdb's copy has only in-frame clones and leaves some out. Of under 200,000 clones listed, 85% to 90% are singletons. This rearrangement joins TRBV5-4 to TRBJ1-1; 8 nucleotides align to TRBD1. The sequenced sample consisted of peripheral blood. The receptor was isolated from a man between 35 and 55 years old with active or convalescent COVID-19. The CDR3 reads CASTDGSRGLDTEAFF. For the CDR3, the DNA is TGTGCCAGCACTGACGGAAGCAGGGGGCTTGACACTGAAGCTTTCTTT.